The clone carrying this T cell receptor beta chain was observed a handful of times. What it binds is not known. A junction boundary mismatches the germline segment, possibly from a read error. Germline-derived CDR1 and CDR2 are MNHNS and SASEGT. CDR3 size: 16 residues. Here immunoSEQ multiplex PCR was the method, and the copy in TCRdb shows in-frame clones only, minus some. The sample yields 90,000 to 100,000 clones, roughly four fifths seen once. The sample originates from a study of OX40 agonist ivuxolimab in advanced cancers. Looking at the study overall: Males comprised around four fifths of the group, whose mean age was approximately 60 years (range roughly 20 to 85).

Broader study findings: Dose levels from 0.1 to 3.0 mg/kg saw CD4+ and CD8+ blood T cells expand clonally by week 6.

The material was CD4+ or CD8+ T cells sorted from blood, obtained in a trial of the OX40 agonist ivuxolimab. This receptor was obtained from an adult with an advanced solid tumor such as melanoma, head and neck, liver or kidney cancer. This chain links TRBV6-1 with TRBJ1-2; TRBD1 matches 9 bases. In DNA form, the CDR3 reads TGTGCCAGCAGTAAAGCGCCGGGACAGGGAAGGGCTGGCTACACCTTC. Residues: CASSKAPGQGRAGYTF.